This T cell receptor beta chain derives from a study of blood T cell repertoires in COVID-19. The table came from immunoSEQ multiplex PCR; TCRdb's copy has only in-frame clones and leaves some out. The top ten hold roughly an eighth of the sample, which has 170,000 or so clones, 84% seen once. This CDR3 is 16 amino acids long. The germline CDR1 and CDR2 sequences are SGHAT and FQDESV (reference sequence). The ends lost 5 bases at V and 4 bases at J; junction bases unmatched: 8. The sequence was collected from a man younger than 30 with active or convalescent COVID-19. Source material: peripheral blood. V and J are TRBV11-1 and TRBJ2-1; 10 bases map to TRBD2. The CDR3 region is CASSPKTSGSYNEQFF. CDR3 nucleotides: TGTGCCAGCAGCCCCAAGACTAGCGGGTCTTACAATGAGCAGTTCTTC.